This TCR beta chain was obtained from a study of human T cells and chemical hapten exposure. Study-level background: Patch tests of 0.01% DPC on the upper back were read at 6 days.

This clonotype was seen repeatedly, ten times or more. Time point denoted: pre-sensitization, week 0. Noted treatment: therapeutic diphenylcyclopropenone sensitization with weekly scalp DPC. From the RACE reads, TCRdb called clonotypes with MiXCR, one entry per CDR3 protein. The sample has 95,000 to 100,000 distinct CDR3 sequences, 11% seen once. The sample here was whole blood, taken in connection with sensitization to the hapten diphenylcyclopropenone (DPC). The sequence derives from a woman aged 55-69 years with alopecia areata. Some clones in this sample may be carry-over from other donors' samples.

The CDR3 region has the DNA TGTGCCAGCAGCTTATACGGGGTACCCACCGGGGAGCTGTTTTTT. Protein product: CASSLYGVPTGELFF. V is TRBV7-2 and J is TRBJ2-2; TRBD2 might be the D (5 bases). The V gene lost 2 bases and the J gene lost 4 bases, with 11 bases spanning the gap. The CDR3 has 15 residues. The V gene's germline CDR1 is SGHTA and CDR2 FQGNSA.